This TCR beta chain was observed in a study of T cell responses to AZD1222 COVID-19 vaccine. Points from the study as a whole: Spike as a whole was targeted by vaccine-associated CD4 TCRs, dominant at 160-218 and 743-854. A mostly white British donor set with more females was recruited, and clonal diversity was possibly underestimated.

Regarding this clone: Its antigen is still unknown.

Libraries were prepared by immunoSEQ multiplex PCR; TCRdb keeps only in-frame clonotypes and omits some of them. Of some 54,000 clones in the sample, more than 80% were seen once. The germline V gene encodes CDR1 ENHRY and CDR2 SYGVKD. The CDR3 has 16 amino acids. The V end was cut by 0 bases, the J end by 9 bases, with 15 bases between. The receptor comes from an adult in good health. Sample: peripheral blood, taken on day 0 of AZD1222 vaccination. The chain links TRBV10-3 to TRBJ1-6, with a weak D call TRBD1 (5 bases). The CDR3 loop reads CAISESRSTGTSPLHF. The CDR3 DNA reads as TGTGCCATCAGTGAGTCTCGGTCAACAGGAACTTCACCCCTCCACTTT.